Below are 3 T cell receptor beta chains sequenced from a single sample in a study of T cells after yellow fever vaccination. TCRdb passed the 5' RACE reads through MiXCR, listing each CDR3 protein once. Of around 73,000 distinct CDR3 sequences listed, approximately 7.5% were seen once; the top ten hold less than 50%. The specimen was CD8+ T cells sorted from PBMCs, collected on the day of the yellow fever booster vaccination. The receptors shown here come from a young man who received the YFV17D yellow fever vaccine.

A few counts support this clonotype. The V gene is TRBV5-5, the J gene TRBJ2-1; 9 positions match TRBD2. Germline CDR1 SGHKS, CDR2 YYEKEE (reference sequence). This CDR3 has 17 amino acids. V was pared by 2 bases and J by 5 bases, with 11 bases of the junction left unmatched. In DNA, the CDR3 is TGTGCCAGCAGCTTACTACCGACTAGCGGACAACACAATGAGCAGTTCTTC. Residues: CASSLLPTSGQHNEQFF.

This clonotype turned up a few times. The chain couples TRBV6-5 to TRBJ2-1; 7 nucleotides line up with TRBD2. CDR3 size: 15 residues. Trimming cost V 2 bases and J 1 base; bases outside gene matches: 2. The germline gives CDR1 MNHEY, CDR2 SVGAGI. CDR3: CASSYLAESYNEQFF. For the CDR3, the DNA is TGTGCCAGCAGTTACCTAGCGGAATCCTACAATGAGCAGTTCTTC.

This clonotype was counted ten times or more. The chain joins TRBV4-2 to TRBJ2-2; D uncertain. Germline V lookup: CDR1 LGHNA, CDR2 YNFKEQ. V lost 1 base to trimming and J lost 7 bases, with 4 bases between them. The CDR3 loop spans 12 amino acids. CDR3 sequence: CASSQGVGELFF. DNA for the CDR3: TGTGCCAGCAGCCAAGGCGTCGGGGAGCTGTTTTTT.